One and the same sample provided the 7 T cell receptor beta chains below, sequenced in a study of CD8 T cells in Susac syndrome. Reverse transcription of about 0.5 to 1 ug RNA used random hexamers. In TCRdb, the immunoSEQ multiplex PCR reads were re-called with MiXCR into one record per CDR3 protein. The sample holds some 76,000 distinct CDR3 sequences, roughly 91% seen once. What was sequenced was CD8+ T cells from PBMCs. These receptors all stem from a human donor with multiple sclerosis.

This clonotype has just a few counts. The chain couples TRBV4-1 to TRBJ1-3; D not resolved. The CDR3 has 16 amino acids. The V gene's germline CDR1 is MGHRA and CDR2 YSYEKL. V lost 1 base and J lost 4, with 14 bases in between. The CDR3 sequence: CASSQVSLGGGNTIYF. CDR3 sequence (DNA): TGCGCCAGCAGCCAAGTCTCTCTGGGAGGGGGAAACACCATATATTTT.

The chain employs TRBV27 and TRBJ1-6, with D hard to call. V was shortened by 8 bases and J by 6 bases, with 17 bases between the two germline ends. The CDR3 contains 15 residues. In germline, CDR1 is MNHEY, CDR2 SMNVEV (reference sequence). The CDR3 protein is CASGPKWGFNSPLHF. For the CDR3, the DNA is TGTGCCAGCGGACCGAAGTGGGGTTTTAATTCACCCCTCCACTTT.

This sequence joins TRBV21-1 and TRBJ2-5; the D call of TRBD1 is as the table states it, not checked on the DNA. TRBV21-1 is marked as a pseudogene. The CDR3 has 17 residues. DNA for the CDR3: TGTGCCAGCAGCAAAGGGTGTGAAGGACAGGGGATTGAGACCCAGTACTTC. This gives the protein CASSKGCEGQGIETQYF.

The chain recombines TRBV6-1 with TRBJ1-4; 7 bases align to TRBD1. CDR3 length: 17 residues. CDR1 MNHNS and CDR2 SASEGT come from the germline V gene. V was clipped by 1 base and J by 6 bases; unmatched bases: 11. CDR3 sequence: CASSEELPGDSYEKLFF. CDR3 nucleotide sequence: TGTGCCAGCAGTGAAGAGTTACCAGGGGACAGCTATGAAAAACTGTTTTTT.

About this clonotype: The junction and the germline gene differ at one end; a read error may be behind it. The rearrangement uses TRBV12-3 or TRBV12-4 and TRBJ2-6; no clear D gene. This CDR3 is built from 12 residues. In nucleotides, the CDR3 is TGTGCTAGCACACCTGGGGCCAACGTCCTGACTTTC. Residues: CASTPGANVLTF.

This sequence joins TRBV9 and TRBJ2-5; 11 positions agree with TRBD2. The CDR3 sequence is 15 residues long. Germline CDR1 SGDLS, CDR2 YYNGEE. J gave up 9 bases and V 2 bases, and 9 bases lay outside the gene matches. As DNA, the CDR3 is TGTGCCAGCAGCGTCGGGACTAGCGGTCTCGGGGCCCAGTACTTC. Translation gives CASSVGTSGLGAQYF. The full variable domain, completed using reference TRBV9 and TRBJ2-5, is DSGVTQTPKHLITATGQRVTLRCSPRSGDLSVYWYQQSLDQGLQFLIQYYNGEERAKGNILERFSAQQFPDLHSELNLSSLELGDSALYFCASSVGTSGLGAQYFGPGTRLLVL.

The chain uses TRBV2 and TRBJ1-2, with 7 bases aligning to TRBD1. Germline V lookup: CDR1 SNHLY, CDR2 FYNNEI. This CDR3 has 14 amino acids. V was clipped by 7 bases and J by 4 bases; unmatched bases: 9. The CDR3 loop is CASKWTGLAYGYTF. In nucleotides, the CDR3 is TGTGCCAGCAAGTGGACAGGTCTCGCCTATGGCTACACCTTC. Supplemented by reference TRBV2 and TRBJ1-2, the full variable domain reads EPEVTQTPSHQVTQMGQEVILRCVPISNHLYFYWYRQILGQKVEFLVSFYNNEISEKSEIFDDQFSVERPDGSNFTLKIRSTKLEDSAMYFCASKWTGLAYGYTFGSGTRLTVV.